Below are 6 T cell receptor beta chains sequenced from a single sample in a study of type 1 regulatory T cells. One entry per CDR3 protein, called by TCRdb with MiXCR from the reads. The table has approximately 45,000 distinct CDR3 sequences, roughly an eighth seen once. These receptors lack a known antigen. Sequencing used cultured non-Tr1 T cells, either the whole culture or a sorted T cell fraction (not recorded which). All receptors derive from a human donor in good health.

J is TRBJ1-1 and V is TRBV12-3 or TRBV12-4; 9 bases fit TRBD1. This CDR3 comprises 16 residues. Trimming at V came to 6 bases and at J to 1 base, leaving 9 bases not matched to a gene. DNA of the CDR3: TGTGCCAGCAGACGAACAGGGGGCGGGGGGAACACTGAAGCTTTCTTT. Translating it yields CASRRTGGGGNTEAFF.

This clonotype was counted ten times or more. The rearrangement links TRBV6-5 to TRBJ1-1; D is possibly TRBD1 (5 bases). Trimming removed 0 bases from V and 7 bases from J, with 6 bases in between. Germline values: CDR1 MNHEY, CDR2 SVGAGI. This CDR3 is built from 12 residues. The CDR3 protein is CASSYSGGEAFF. The CDR3 DNA is TGTGCCAGCAGTTACTCGGGGGGTGAAGCTTTCTTT.

This clonotype has a count of ten or more. This chain uses TRBV5-1 with TRBJ2-1; D gene uncertain. The CDR3 spans 14 residues. Trimming took off 0 bases at V and 5 bases at J, with 9 bases between the two ends. Germline CDR1 SGHRS, CDR2 YFSETQ. As DNA, the CDR3 is TGCGCCAGCAGCTTGGCCGCTGGAAACAATGAGCAGTTCTTC. Protein sequence: CASSLAAGNNEQFF.

In this sample, this clonotype turned up many times. The genes are TRBV20-1 and TRBJ2-7; tentative D call: TRBD1 (5 bases). Germline assignment: CDR1 DFQATT and CDR2 SNEGSKA (reference sequence). The CDR3 spans 9 residues. The V and J ends lost 7 bases and 6 bases respectively, with 7 bases between them. The CDR3 nucleotides are TGCAGTGTGGGGCCCGAGCAGTACTTC. It specifies CSVGPEQYF.

The V call is TRBV6-1, the J call TRBJ2-1, with D possibly being TRBD2 (6 bases). Germline CDR1 and CDR2: MNHNS and SASEGT. Trimming removed 7 bases at V and 7 bases at J, with 14 bases between. There are 13 residues in the CDR3. The CDR3 is CASTASGVNEQFF. The CDR3 region has the DNA TGTGCCAGCACAGCCTCGGGAGTGAATGAGCAGTTCTTC.

This clonotype has ten or more counts. As DNA, the CDR3 is TGTGCCAGCAGTGGGAGCAATCAGCCCCAGCATTTT. Its translation: CASSGSNQPQHF. J is TRBJ1-5 and V is TRBV28; no clear D. Trimming took 5 bases from V and 1 from J, leaving 3 bases between them. The V gene's germline CDR1 is MDHEN and CDR2 SYDVKM. CDR3 length equals 12 residues.